This T cell receptor (beta chain) was sequenced during a study of blood T cell repertoires in COVID-19. Concerning this clone itself: At one end the junction does not follow the germline gene, possibly because of a read error.

Method: immunoSEQ multiplex PCR; TCRdb's copy keeps in-frame clones and lacks some. The profile shows about 74,000 clones, under 95% of them singletons. The CDR3 totals 15 residues. Germline V gene lookup returns CDR1 LGHDT and CDR2 YNNKEL (reference sequence). The source of this sequence is a human donor in a cohort sampled during active COVID-19. The V gene is TRBV3-1 (or the pseudogene TRBV3-2), the J gene TRBJ2-1; tentative D call: TRBD2 (6 bases). Sequencing was done on a sample of peripheral blood. CDR3: CAGSPERAWNNEQFF. The CDR3 coding sequence is TGTGCCGGCAGCCCGGAGCGGGCATGGAACAATGAGCAGTTCTTC.